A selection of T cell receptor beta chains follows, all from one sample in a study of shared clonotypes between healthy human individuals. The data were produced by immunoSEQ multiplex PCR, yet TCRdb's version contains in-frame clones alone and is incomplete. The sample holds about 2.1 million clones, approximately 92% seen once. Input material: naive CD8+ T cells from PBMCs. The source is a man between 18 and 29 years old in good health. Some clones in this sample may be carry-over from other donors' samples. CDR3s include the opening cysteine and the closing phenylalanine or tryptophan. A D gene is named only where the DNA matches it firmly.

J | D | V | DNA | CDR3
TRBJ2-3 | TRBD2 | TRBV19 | TGTGCCAGTAGTGAGCGGGAGGGGGATACGCAGTATTTT | CASSEREGDTQYF
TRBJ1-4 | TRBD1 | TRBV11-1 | TGTGCCAGCAGTTCCGACAGGGAGCCGTTTGCTAATGAAAAACTGTTTTTT | CASSSDREPFANEKLFF
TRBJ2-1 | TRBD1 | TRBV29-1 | TGCAGCGTTGAAGAGGGGGCTCCGGGACAGGGGTTAAGTGAGCAGTTCTTC | CSVEEGAPGQGLSEQFF
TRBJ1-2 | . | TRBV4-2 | TGTGCCAGCAGCCAAGAGGAGGGGATTGGGGTAAGCTATGGCTACACCTTC | CASSQEEGIGVSYGYTF
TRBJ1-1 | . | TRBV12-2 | TGTGCAAGTCGCCCTCAACGGTACACTGAAGCTTTCTTT | CASRPQRYTEAFF
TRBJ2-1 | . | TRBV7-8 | TGTGCCAGCAGCCGCCCCTCTTTACAGGAGAGAGAAAATGAGCAGTTCTTC | CASSRPSLQERENEQFF
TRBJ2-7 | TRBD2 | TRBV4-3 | TGCGCCAGCAGCCGGCTTCTAGCGGGAGTGGTGGAGCAGTACTTC | CASSRLLAGVVEQYF
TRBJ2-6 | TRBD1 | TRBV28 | TGTGCCAGCAGTTTCCCCGGGACAGTATCCCCCACTGGGGCCAACGTCCTGACTTTC | CASSFPGTVSPTGANVLTF
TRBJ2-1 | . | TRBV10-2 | TGCGCCAGCAGTGACAGGAATAGGGACAATGAGCAGTTCTTC | CASSDRNRDNEQFF
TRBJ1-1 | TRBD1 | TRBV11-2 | TGTGCCAGCAGAACAGGGGGCTGGACTGAAGCTTTCTTT | CASRTGGWTEAFF